This is a list of T cell receptor beta chains from one sample in a study of blood T cell repertoires in COVID-19. This table comes from immunoSEQ multiplex PCR, and its TCRdb copy is limited to in-frame clones, with some not included. Among about 200,000 clones listed, about 80% were seen once. The sample was PBMCs or T cells enriched from blood (not recorded which). These receptor sequences come from a man aged 35 to 55 who had recovered from COVID-19. Each CDR3 is given with its conserved first and last residue. The D gene is left open where the match is weak. Clone size is shown for a subset of rows, as once, few, many or a class of expanded clone.

J gene,D gene,CDR3 length,V gene,clone size,CDR3 protein,CDR3 DNA
TRBJ2-1,TRBD1,17,TRBV18,many,CASSPYSGTGGADEQFF,TGTGCCAGCTCACCATATTCAGGGACAGGGGGCGCGGATGAGCAGTTCTTC
TRBJ1-5,TRBD1,14,TRBV27,NA,CASSRTGGYQPQHF,TGTGCCAGCTCACGGACAGGGGGATATCAGCCCCAGCATTTT
TRBJ1-1,NA,15,TRBV7-9,NA,CASSLAVGGTTEAFF,TGTGCCAGCAGCCTGGCGGTGGGGGGGACCACTGAAGCTTTCTTT
TRBJ2-5,TRBD1,16,TRBV7-9,NA,CASSPRQGDFQETQYF,TGTGCCAGCAGCCCACGACAGGGAGATTTCCAAGAGACCCAGTACTTC
TRBJ2-1,NA,15,TRBV3-1/TRBV3-2,NA,CASSLQGLSLNEQFF,TGTGCCAGCAGCCTCCAAGGACTTTCCCTCAATGAGCAGTTCTTC
TRBJ1-1,NA,14,TRBV27,NA,CASSFVGENTEAFF,TGTGCCAGCAGTTTTGTTGGAGAGAACACTGAAGCTTTCTTT
TRBJ1-2,TRBD1,14,TRBV6-5,NA,CASSRTGAVYGYTF,TGTGCCAGCAGTCGAACAGGGGCTGTCTATGGCTACACCTTC
TRBJ1-1,TRBD1,14,TRBV29-1,NA,CSVADRGDNTEAFF,TGCAGCGTTGCAGACAGGGGGGATAACACTGAAGCTTTCTTT
TRBJ2-2,TRBD1,16,TRBV30,NA,CAWSVLGQVYTGELFF,TGTGCCTGGAGTGTACTGGGACAGGTCTACACCGGGGAGCTGTTTTTT
TRBJ1-1,NA,12,TRBV7-8,NA,CASSLTNTEAFF,TGTGCCAGCAGCTTAACTAACACTGAAGCTTTCTTT
TRBJ1-1,NA,15,TRBV2,NA,CASSEVWASYTEAFF,TGTGCCAGCAGTGAAGTTTGGGCCTCTTACACTGAAGCTTTCTTT
TRBJ1-1,TRBD1,14,TRBV11-3,NA,CASSAGQGGTEAFF,TGTGCCAGCAGCGCGGGACAGGGCGGTACTGAAGCTTTCTTT
TRBJ1-6,NA,16,TRBV2,NA,CASSGWAGMGDSPLHF,TGTGCCAGCAGTGGCTGGGCAGGGATGGGTGATTCACCCCTCCACTTT
TRBJ1-5,NA,19,TRBV19,NA,CASSLLTGTFRNSNQPQHF,TGTGCCAGTAGTCTATTAACCGGGACATTTAGGAATAGCAATCAGCCCCAGCATTTT
TRBJ1-3,TRBD1,14,TRBV11-2,NA,CASSRTGTGNTIYF,TGTGCCAGCAGCCGGACAGGGACTGGAAACACCATATATTTT
TRBJ1-6,NA,15,TRBV2,NA,CASSDGGSYNSPLHF,TGTGCCAGCAGTGACGGGGGCTCCTATAATTCACCCCTCCACTTT
TRBJ2-1,NA,15,TRBV27,NA,CASSREGIANNEQFF,TGTGCCAGCAGCCGCGAGGGTATCGCGAACAATGAGCAGTTCTTC
TRBJ1-1,NA,14,TRBV6-5,NA,CASSRHLRGTEAFF,TGTGCCAGCTCTAGGCACCTTAGAGGGACTGAAGCTTTCTTT
TRBJ2-6,TRBD2,19,TRBV5-5,NA,CASSDPLAGGIAGANVLTF,TGTGCCAGCAGCGATCCTTTGGCGGGGGGAATTGCTGGGGCCAACGTCCTGACTTTC
TRBJ1-6,NA,15,TRBV4-1,NA,CASSLLRGKYSPLHF,TGCGCCAGCAGCCTCCTCCGGGGGAAGTACTCACCCCTCCACTTT
TRBJ2-7,TRBD2,15,TRBV5-1,NA,CASSPGLAGTNEQYF,TGCGCCAGCAGCCCGGGACTAGCGGGGACGAACGAGCAGTACTTC
TRBJ1-5,NA,14,TRBV5-8,NA,CASSLDGVNQPQHF,TGTGCCAGCAGTTTGGACGGGGTCAATCAGCCCCAGCATTTT
TRBJ1-4,NA,14,TRBV7-8,few,CASSLGGTNEKLFF,TGTGCCAGCAGCTTGGGGGGAACTAATGAAAAACTGTTTTTT
TRBJ1-4,TRBD1,14,TRBV5-1,NA,CASSLGTGPEKLFF,TGCGCCAGCAGCTTGGGGACAGGGCCTGAAAAACTGTTTTTT
TRBJ2-2,TRBD1,16,TRBV30,NA,CAWSGSTGWGTGELFF,TGTGCCTGGAGCGGATCGACAGGGTGGGGAACCGGGGAGCTGTTTTTT
TRBJ1-3,NA,14,TRBV5-4,NA,CAFNTQGSGNTIYF,TGTGCCTTTAATACCCAGGGCTCTGGAAACACCATATATTTT
TRBJ2-1,TRBD1,13,TRBV5-1,NA,CATSTGPQDEQFF,TGCGCCACCTCGACAGGGCCCCAGGATGAGCAGTTCTTC
TRBJ2-2,TRBD1,16,TRBV18,once,CASSPGTGGKTGELFF,TGTGCCAGCTCACCAGGGACAGGGGGCAAAACCGGGGAGCTGTTTTTT
TRBJ2-5,TRBD1,17,TRBV5-5,NA,CASSLSLRTGNQETQYF,TGTGCCAGCAGCTTGAGTCTTAGGACAGGTAACCAAGAGACCCAGTACTTC
TRBJ1-5,NA,15,TRBV7-8,NA,CASSLIRQTNQPQHF,TGTGCCAGCAGCTTAATTCGACAGACCAATCAGCCCCAGCATTTT
TRBJ2-1,TRBD2,18,TRBV5-1,NA,CASGPAASGGAGGFGQFF,TGCGCCAGCGGCCCTGCGGCTAGCGGGGGGGCCGGGGGATTCGGGCAGTTCTTC
TRBJ1-5,TRBD1,14,TRBV7-2,NA,CASSLEGGREPQHF,TGTGCCAGCAGCTTAGAAGGGGGCAGAGAGCCCCAGCATTTT
TRBJ1-5,TRBD1,13,TRBV7-2,once,CASSSDRAQPQHF,TGTGCCAGCAGCTCGGACAGGGCTCAGCCCCAGCATTTT
TRBJ2-3,TRBD1,15,TRBV28,NA,CASSRDRGNTDTQYF,TGTGCCAGCAGCCGGGACAGGGGAAACACAGATACGCAGTATTTT
TRBJ1-2,TRBD1,14,TRBV2,NA,CASSERQGNYGYTF,TGTGCCAGCAGTGAAAGACAGGGAAACTATGGCTACACCTTC
TRBJ1-1,NA,13,TRBV19,NA,CASSARENTEAFF,TGTGCCAGTAGTGCTCGAGAGAACACTGAAGCTTTCTTT
TRBJ1-2,TRBD1,14,TRBV7-9,once,CASSPGTGTFGYTF,TGTGCCAGCAGCCCCGGGACAGGGACTTTCGGCTACACCTTC
TRBJ1-5,TRBD1,15,TRBV5-6,NA,CASSSYRGPFRAQHF,TGTGCCAGCAGCTCTTACAGGGGTCCCTTTAGGGCCCAGCATTTT
TRBJ1-1,NA,13,TRBV7-9,NA,CASSLQSDTEAFF,TGTGCCAGCAGCCTACAAAGCGACACTGAAGCTTTCTTT
TRBJ2-7,NA,17,TRBV28,NA,CASSLLGPPKVAYEQYF,TGTGCCAGCAGTTTATTGGGGCCCCCGAAGGTGGCCTACGAGCAGTACTTC
TRBJ1-3,TRBD1,16,TRBV6-6,NA,CASSHGQGARGNTIYF,TGTGCCAGCAGTCACGGACAGGGGGCGCGAGGAAACACCATATATTTT
TRBJ1-2,TRBD1,14,TRBV5-4,NA,CASSFVQGASGYTF,TGTGCCAGCAGCTTCGTACAGGGGGCGTCCGGCTACACCTTC
TRBJ2-1,TRBD1,14,TRBV10-1,NA,CASVCQGAYNEQFF,TGCGCCAGCGTTTGCCAGGGGGCCTACAATGAGCAGTTCTTC
TRBJ1-6,NA,16,TRBV7-9,NA,CASSLVGSSYNSPLHF,TGTGCCAGCAGCTTAGTAGGGAGCTCCTATAATTCACCCCTCCACTTT